These 24 T cell receptor beta chains were sequenced from one sample in a study of blood T cell repertoires in COVID-19. The repertoire was sequenced with immunoSEQ multiplex PCR; TCRdb's copy has only in-frame clones and lacks some. Among some 260,000 clones listed, over 70% were seen once. Sequenced sample: peripheral blood. Source of these receptors: a woman aged 70-85 years with COVID-19, enrolled during active disease.

This clone was seen just once. The chain carries TRBV5-8 and TRBJ1-5; no definite D call. The germline V gene has CDR1 SGHTS and CDR2 YDEGEE. Between the trimmed V and J ends, which lost 2 bases and 4 bases, there was a span of 19 bases. The CDR3 runs to 17 residues. For the CDR3, the DNA is TGTGCCAGCAGCTTCCCCCCGAAGGACGGGATGAATCAGCCCCAGCATTTT. This encodes CASSFPPKDGMNQPQHF.

V gene TRBV28 combines with J gene TRBJ2-1; 8 bases match TRBD1. Germline assignment: CDR1 MDHEN and CDR2 SYDVKM. Trimming at V came to 5 bases and at J to 4 bases, leaving 7 bases not matched to a gene. The CDR3 runs 15 residues. CDR3 amino acids: CASSMTGELYNEQFF. The CDR3 coding sequence is TGTGCCAGCAGTATGACAGGGGAGCTTTACAATGAGCAGTTCTTC.

This clone occurred once. This chain links TRBV28 with TRBJ2-3; TRBD1 agrees at 10 bases. Germline CDR1 reads MDHEN; CDR2 reads SYDVKM. There are 17 residues in the CDR3. The trim removed 5 bases at V and 5 bases at J, leaving 13 bases unmatched. The CDR3 DNA reads TGTGCCAGCAGTACCCCCCAGACAGGGGGCAAAGGAGATACGCAGTATTTT. Protein product: CASSTPQTGGKGDTQYF.

As for this clone: This specimen includes other DNA sequences encoding the same CDR3. The chain links TRBV19 to TRBJ1-2; 9 nucleotides align to TRBD1. The germline gives CDR1 LNHDA, CDR2 SQIVND (reference sequence). Trimming cost V 4 bases and J 1 base; bases outside gene matches: 1. The CDR3 is 14 residues long. The CDR3 loop is CASSTGQGNYGYTF. The CDR3 nucleotides are TGTGCCAGTAGTACGGGACAGGGTAACTATGGCTACACCTTC.

The chain recombines TRBV19 with TRBJ1-1; weak D call: TRBD1 (5 bases). V gave up 4 bases and J gave up 5 bases, with 14 bases separating them. The CDR3 runs 14 residues. Germline V CDR1 and CDR2: LNHDA, SQIVND (reference sequence). CDR3 region: CASSTGTRGTEAFF. The CDR3 coding sequence is TGTGCCAGTAGTACGGGTACAAGGGGAACTGAAGCTTTCTTT.

This chain links TRBV5-1 with TRBJ2-5; 8 positions match TRBD2. This CDR3 region has 15 residues. Germline CDR1 and CDR2: SGHRS and YFSETQ. V trimming: 1 base; J trimming: 2 bases; junction bases outside the gene matches: 4. The CDR3 DNA sequence: TGCGCCAGCAGCTTGTCGGCTAGCGGGCAAGAGACCCAGTACTTC. Its translation: CASSLSASGQETQYF.

The rearrangement uses TRBV2 and TRBJ2-1; 10 bases fit TRBD1. Germline V gives CDR1 SNHLY, CDR2 FYNNEI. This CDR3 is built from 15 residues. V gave up 3 bases and J gave up 7 bases; unmatched junction bases: 6. The CDR3 DNA follows: TGTGCCAGCAGTGACCGGGACAGGGGATCAAATGAGCAGTTCTTC. Its translation: CASSDRDRGSNEQFF.

The chain is built from TRBV18 and TRBJ2-7; 16 nucleotides line up with TRBD2. Germline V gives CDR1 KGHSH, CDR2 LQKENI. Losses at the gene ends were 3 bases for V and 3 bases for J; bases not matched to a gene: 14. The CDR3 is 20 amino acids. The CDR3 DNA reads as TGTGCCAGCTCACCGACTGGGACTAGCGGGAGGGCGAGGGGAGGCTACGAGCAGTACTTC. Its protein is CASSPTGTSGRARGGYEQYF.

The J gene is TRBJ2-4, the V gene TRBV4-1, with D possibly being TRBD1 (5 bases). This CDR3 has 17 amino acids. Germline CDR1 reads MGHRA; CDR2 reads YSYEKL. Trimming took 1 base from V and 3 from J, leaving 16 bases between them. The CDR3 nucleotides read TGCGCCAGCAGCCAAGGGCATCGGGCTAGGGGCAAAAACATTCAGTACTTC. Amino acids: CASSQGHRARGKNIQYF.

The chain uses TRBV6-6 and TRBJ2-5; a possible D gene is TRBD1 (6 bases). The CDR3 is 13 residues long. Germline assignment: CDR1 MNHNY and CDR2 SVGAGI (reference sequence). V shed 7 bases and J shed 5 bases, with 14 bases lying between them. CDR3 bases: TGTGCCAGCACTAAACAGGGAATCGAGACCCAGTACTTC. It translates to CASTKQGIETQYF.

The CDR3 reads CASVSNYGYTF. DNA of the CDR3: TGTGCCAGCGTGTCGAACTATGGCTACACCTTC. This chain joins TRBV28 and TRBJ1-2; D not resolved. V was trimmed by 8 bases and J by 2 bases, leaving 6 bases between them. The CDR3 has 11 amino acids. Germline V gene sequence: CDR1 MDHEN, CDR2 SYDVKM.

The chain employs TRBV6-5 and TRBJ1-1; 7 bases map to TRBD1. J lost 13 bases, V lost 4 bases, and 12 bases had no gene match. Germline V lookup: CDR1 MNHEY, CDR2 SVGAGI. The CDR3 covers 13 residues. The CDR3 loop reads CASSLGRQGLIFF. The CDR3 bases are TGTGCCAGCAGTTTAGGAAGACAGGGATTAATTTTCTTT.

The chain couples TRBV18 to TRBJ1-6, with TRBD1 as a possible D gene (5 bases). The CDR3 is 13 amino acids. V was clipped by 4 bases and J by 10 bases, with 11 bases between them. Germline CDR1 and CDR2: KGHSH and LQKENI. CDR3 region: CASSQEGHSPLHF. The DNA for the CDR3 is TGTGCCAGCTCACAGGAGGGGCACTCACCCCTCCACTTT.

J is TRBJ2-7 and V is TRBV3-1 (or the pseudogene TRBV3-2); D is ambiguous. Germline lookup yields CDR1 LGHDT and CDR2 YNNKEL (reference sequence). The V end was cut by 2 bases, the J end by 4 bases, with 6 bases between. This CDR3 region has 12 residues. This chain's CDR3 is CASSQRGYEQYF. The DNA of the CDR3 is TGTGCCAGCAGCCAACGAGGATACGAGCAGTACTTC.

The rearrangement uses TRBV14 and TRBJ1-2; TRBD1 agrees at 8 bases. The CDR3 covers 15 residues. Germline lookup yields CDR1 SGHDN and CDR2 FVKESK. V lost 5 bases to trimming and J lost 0 bases; unmatched junction nucleotides: 5. CDR3 bases: TGTGCCAGCAGCACATGGACAGGGCCTAACTATGGCTACACCTTC. Residues: CASSTWTGPNYGYTF.

The CDR3 DNA sequence: TGTGCCAGCAGCAAAACCGGCGGGTATAGCACAGATACGCAGTATTTT. This codes for CASSKTGGYSTDTQYF. V gene TRBV7-3 combines with J gene TRBJ2-3; tentatively, D is TRBD2 (5 bases). The CDR3 spans 16 residues. V was clipped by 5 bases and J by 0 bases, with 15 bases between them. CDR1 is SGHTA, CDR2 FQGTGA, per germline.

V is TRBV11-2 and J is TRBJ1-3, with D maybe TRBD1 (5 bases). This CDR3 is built from 13 residues. The V end was cut by 4 bases, the J end by 4 bases, with 8 bases between. Looked up from germline, CDR1 is SGHAT and CDR2 is FQNNGV. CDR3 bases: TGTGCCAGCAGCTCATCAGGGGGAAACACCATATATTTT. Translation gives CASSSSGGNTIYF.

The CDR3 reads CASSQELGLSKAFF. In DNA, the CDR3 is TGTGCCAGCAGCCAAGAATTAGGACTATCGAAAGCTTTCTTT. The rearrangement links TRBV14 to TRBJ1-1; D is unclear. Trimming left V 0 bases short and J 9 bases short, with 14 bases between. The germline gives CDR1 SGHDN, CDR2 FVKESK. The CDR3 spans 14 residues.

The chain employs TRBV7-9 and TRBJ1-5; TRBD1 might be the D (5 bases). Germline CDR1 SEHNR, CDR2 FQNEAQ (reference sequence). V lost 3 bases and J lost 5, with 11 bases in between. The CDR3 is 14 residues long. In DNA, the CDR3 is TGTGCCAGCAGCTTCTCGGCGGGGGATCAGCCCCAGCATTTT. Amino acids: CASSFSAGDQPQHF.

CDR3 nucleotides: TGTGCCAGCAGCCAATCCGGGACAGGGGTGCGAGGCTACACCTTC. Its protein product is CASSQSGTGVRGYTF. The rearrangement links TRBV3-1 (or the pseudogene TRBV3-2) to TRBJ1-2; 10 bases fit TRBD1. J was trimmed by 8 bases and V by 2 bases; bases with no gene match: 8. CDR1 is LGHDT and CDR2 is YNNKEL in the germline V gene (reference sequence). This CDR3 comprises 15 residues.

The chain recombines TRBV7-9 with TRBJ1-5, with D perhaps TRBD1 (5 bases). Germline lookup yields CDR1 SEHNR and CDR2 FQNEAQ (reference sequence). The CDR3 has 15 amino acids. Trimming removed 5 bases at V and 1 base at J, with 12 bases between. The CDR3 sequence: CASSPEGTSNQPQHF. The CDR3 bases are TGTGCCAGCAGCCCGGAGGGGACCAGCAATCAGCCCCAGCATTTT.

This clone was seen a few times. The chain recombines TRBV7-3 with TRBJ2-3; 8 bases map to TRBD1. CDR3 length equals 15 residues. Germline assignment: CDR1 SGHTA and CDR2 FQGTGA. After removal of 4 bases from V and 2 bases from J, the junction contained 5 bases not matched to a gene. CDR3: CASSSTGALTDTQYF. DNA for the CDR3: TGTGCCAGCAGCTCGACAGGGGCCCTCACAGATACGCAGTATTTT. The full variable domain, completed using reference TRBV7-3 and TRBJ2-3, is GAGVSQTPSNKVTEKGKYVELRCDPISGHTALYWYRQSLGQGPEFLIYFQGTGAADDSGLPNDRFFAVRPEGSVSTLKIQRTERGDSAVYLCASSSTGALTDTQYFGPGTRLTVL.

V gene TRBV2 combines with J gene TRBJ1-2; TRBD1 might be the D (5 bases). Germline V gives CDR1 SNHLY, CDR2 FYNNEI. The CDR3 totals 14 residues. V lost 2 bases, J lost 8 bases, and 15 bases lay in between. The CDR3 reads CASSEIGGVSGYTF. CDR3 nucleotide sequence: TGTGCCAGCAGTGAAATCGGAGGGGTGTCGGGCTACACCTTC.

The rearrangement uses TRBV24-1 and TRBJ2-1; 11 positions match TRBD2. V lost 3 bases, J lost 6 bases, and 6 bases stayed unmatched. CDR1 and CDR2 from the germline V gene are KGHDR and SFDVKD. The CDR3 is 16 residues long. CDR3 DNA: TGTGCCACCAGTGATGTTGGGACTAGCGGACCCAATGAGCAGTTCTTC. Its protein is CATSDVGTSGPNEQFF.